Below, 7 T cell receptor beta chains from the same sample are listed, as sequenced in a study of beta chain features in type 1 diabetes. Study results and caveats: TCRB CDR3s from Type 1 diabetes patients were moderately but significantly shorter in all four CD4+ subsets.

The study reverse transcribed the entire isolated RNA, so it sequenced expressed TCRB transcripts. TCRdb's copy holds only in-frame clones and misses some; the assay was immunoSEQ multiplex PCR. This table holds 640,000 or so clones, roughly 13% found once. Their recognized antigens are unknown. The sequenced sample was naive CD4+ T cells from blood. Receptors were obtained from a man aged 18 to 29 with type 1 diabetes.

The rearrangement links TRBV4-1 to TRBJ1-2; D is unclear. This CDR3 contains 13 residues. Trimming took off 10 bases at V and 4 bases at J, with 16 bases between the two ends. The germline gives CDR1 MGHRA, CDR2 YSYEKL. The CDR3 loop is CATAFEGTYGYTF. For the CDR3, the DNA is TGCGCCACCGCCTTCGAGGGTACCTATGGCTACACCTTC.

The chain links TRBV7-9 to TRBJ2-7; TRBD1 matches 7 bases. V shed 7 bases, J shed 7 bases, and the junction held 10 bases outside the gene matches. This CDR3 comprises 13 residues. The germline V gene has CDR1 SEHNR and CDR2 FQNEAQ (reference sequence). CDR3 in amino acids: CASNRQGTGEQYF. The CDR3 bases are TGTGCCAGCAACAGACAGGGAACGGGTGAGCAGTACTTC.

This clone has more than one count but fewer than ten. This chain connects TRBV14 to TRBJ2-1, with 9 bases identical to TRBD1. The V gene end was trimmed by 4 bases and the J gene end by 9 bases; junction bases not matched to a gene: 10. The CDR3 sequence is 15 residues long. Germline CDR1 and CDR2: SGHDN and FVKESK. The CDR3 DNA reads as TGTGCCAGCAGCCTTGACGGGACAGGGAGAATTGAGCAGTTCTTC. Its protein product is CASSLDGTGRIEQFF. Full variable domain (outside the CDR3, taken from reference TRBV14 and TRBJ2-1): EAGVTQFPSHSVIEKGQTVTLRCDPISGHDNLYWYRRVMGKEIKFLLHFVKESKQDESGMPNNRFLAERTGGTYSTLKVQPAELEDSGVYFCASSLDGTGRIEQFFGPGTRLTVL.

The chain links TRBV4-1 to TRBJ2-1, with 7 bases that match TRBD1. Looked up from germline, CDR1 is MGHRA and CDR2 is YSYEKL. V lost 4 bases and J lost 3; bases outside the gene matches: 3. This CDR3 has 14 amino acids. CDR3 bases: TGCGCCAGCAGCCTCGGGACAGACTACAATGAGCAGTTCTTC. It specifies CASSLGTDYNEQFF.

The chain joins TRBV7-6 to TRBJ1-5, with a possible D match to TRBD1 (5 bases). Germline V lookup: CDR1 SGHVS, CDR2 FNYEAQ. V was shortened by 4 bases and J by 4 bases, with 11 bases between the two germline ends. CDR3 length: 14 residues. CDR3 nucleotide sequence: TGTGCCAGCAGCTCACCGGGGCCGAATCAGCCCCAGCATTTT. Amino acids: CASSSPGPNQPQHF.

As for this clone: Other DNA variants within this sample encode the same CDR3. The chain uses TRBV11-3 and TRBJ1-2; D not certain. The CDR3 is 13 residues long. Germline V lookup: CDR1 SGHNT, CDR2 YENEEA. Trimming stripped 0 bases from V and 4 bases from J, with 6 bases between. This CDR3 reads CASSLDRGYGYTF. CDR3 bases: TGTGCCAGCAGCTTAGATCGAGGCTATGGCTACACCTTC.

Only a few counts were recorded for this clone. The V gene is TRBV30, the J gene TRBJ1-2; D is uncertain. The CDR3 spans 14 residues. Trimming removed 1 base from V and 5 bases from J, with 14 bases in between. Germline assignment: CDR1 GTSNPN and CDR2 SVGIG (reference sequence). CDR3 bases: TGTGCCTGGAGTGCTTCCTTTGATACTTATGGCTACACCTTC. This gives the protein CAWSASFDTYGYTF.